This T cell receptor (beta chain) was found in a study of blood T cell repertoires in COVID-19. The repertoire was sequenced with immunoSEQ multiplex PCR; TCRdb's copy has only in-frame clones and lacks some. The sample records around 150,000 clones, about 93% being singletons. Germline V lookup: CDR1 SNHLY, CDR2 FYNNEI. The CDR3 is made up of 14 amino acids. Trimming at V came to 6 bases and at J to 7 bases, leaving 5 bases not matched to a gene. The J gene is TRBJ2-5, the V gene TRBV2, with 13 bases matching TRBD2. The sequence derives from a woman between 50 and 59 years old with acute or convalescent COVID-19. Sequencing was performed on peripheral blood. CDR3 residues: CASRGLAGTGTQYF. In DNA, the CDR3 is TGTGCCAGCAGGGGACTAGCGGGGACTGGGACCCAGTACTTC. The variable domain in full, completed from reference TRBV2 and TRBJ2-5, reads EPEVTQTPSHQVTQMGQEVILRCVPISNHLYFYWYRQILGQKVEFLVSFYNNEISEKSEIFDDQFSVERPDGSNFTLKIRSTKLEDSAMYFCASRGLAGTGTQYFGPGTRLLVL.